This TCR beta chain was captured in a study of cytomegalovirus exposure and HLA in healthy donors. Overall study findings and caveats: CMV serostatus stood as the only immune exposure information on hand. Researchers reported that three CMV-associated chains were confirmed in vitro as CMV antigen-specific.

Regarding this clone: Its antigen is unknown.

V was pared by 2 bases and J by 8 bases, with 7 bases between. The CDR3 covers 13 residues. Germline V lookup: CDR1 LGHNA, CDR2 YSLEER. Primers: 60 Vbeta forward and 13 Jbeta reverse. The protocol was immunoSEQ multiplex PCR, while the TCRdb copy is restricted to in-frame clones and leaves out a portion. The table includes 200,000 to 250,000 clones, roughly 82% detected once. Sequencing input: PBMCs. The chain has TRBV4-3 and TRBJ1-6; possible D gene TRBD1, 5 bases. This clonotype was obtained from a woman aged 40 to 49 in good health and CMV-seropositive. The CDR3 spells CASSQRQYSPLHF. Here the CDR3 DNA reads TGCGCCAGCAGCCAACGACAGTATTCACCCCTCCACTTT.